One sample yielded the 9 T cell receptor beta chains listed below, sequenced in a study of blood T cell repertoires in COVID-19. This table comes from immunoSEQ multiplex PCR, and its TCRdb copy is limited to in-frame clones, with some not included. This table has tens of thousands of clones, about four fifths appearing once. The sequencing input was peripheral blood. These receptors were taken from a man of 80 years or more with COVID-19, enrolled during active disease.

Only one count was recorded for this clone. This sequence joins TRBV5-4 and TRBJ2-5; 15 positions agree with TRBD2. This CDR3 has 18 residues. Germline CDR1 is SGHNT and CDR2 is YYREEE (reference sequence). V was clipped by 2 bases and J by 4 bases; unmatched bases: 9. CDR3 sequence (DNA): TGTGCCAGCAGCTTCGGACTAGCGGGAGGGCCCGGTTCAGAGACCCAGTACTTC. This sequence encodes CASSFGLAGGPGSETQYF.

The chain links TRBV28 to TRBJ2-7, with TRBD1 matching over 7 bases. With V trimmed by 5 bases and J by 2 bases, 12 bases remained unmatched. Germline V lookup: CDR1 MDHEN, CDR2 SYDVKM. The CDR3 is made up of 16 amino acids. CDR3 residues: CASSPGTAPRPYEQYF. The CDR3 DNA sequence: TGTGCCAGCAGTCCCGGGACAGCTCCACGACCCTACGAGCAGTACTTC. The entire variable domain, with the rest obtained from reference TRBV28 and TRBJ2-7, is as follows: DVKVTQSSRYLVKRTGEKVFLECVQDMDHENMFWYRQDPGLGLRLIYFSYDVKMKEKGDIPEGYSVSREKKERFSLILESASTNQTSMYLCASSPGTAPRPYEQYFGPGTRLTVT.

This chain links TRBV12-3 or TRBV12-4 with TRBJ1-1, with D tentatively TRBD1 (6 bases). The CDR3 contains 13 residues. Trimming cost V 5 bases and J 1 base, with 8 bases left between them. The CDR3 sequence: CASSPTGNTEAFF. The CDR3 nucleotides read TGTGCCAGCAGTCCGACAGGGAACACTGAAGCTTTCTTT.

This clone was detected a few times. The V gene is TRBV18, the J gene TRBJ2-7; D may be TRBD1 (6 bases). Per germline, CDR1 KGHSH and CDR2 LQKENI. V was trimmed by 3 bases and J by 0 bases, leaving 12 bases between them. The CDR3 extends over 15 amino acids. The CDR3 nucleotides read TGTGCCAGCTCACCCGAGCAGGGGCTCTCCTACGAGCAGTACTTC. This translates into CASSPEQGLSYEQYF.

V usage is TRBV2 and J usage is TRBJ1-5; D possibly corresponds to TRBD1 (5 bases). This CDR3 is 12 amino acids long. With 8 bases removed from V and 9 bases from J, the gap between germline ends came to 14 bases. Germline-derived CDR1 and CDR2 are SNHLY and FYNNEI. CDR3 nucleotide sequence: TGTGCCAGCCGATCGGTGGGGGGGCCCCAGCATTTT. Translating it yields CASRSVGGPQHF. Full variable domain (rest looked up from reference TRBV2 and TRBJ1-5): EPEVTQTPSHQVTQMGQEVILRCVPISNHLYFYWYRQILGQKVEFLVSFYNNEISEKSEIFDDQFSVERPDGSNFTLKIRSTKLEDSAMYFCASRSVGGPQHFGDGTRLSIL.

This sequence joins TRBV9 and TRBJ2-2, with TRBD2 identical over 11 bases. The V and J ends lost 0 bases and 5 bases, in that order; junction bases with no gene match: 3. The CDR3 is 16 residues long. The germline V gene encodes CDR1 SGDLS and CDR2 YYNGEE. CDR3 bases: TGTGCCAGCAGCGTAGTAGCGGGAGGGCGTACCGGGGAGCTGTTTTTT. Its translation: CASSVVAGGRTGELFF.

The V and J genes are TRBV7-7 and TRBJ1-5; 7 bases align to TRBD1. The CDR3 runs 14 residues. CDR1 and CDR2 from the germline V gene are SSHAT and FNYEAQ (reference sequence). The V segment lost 9 bases and the J segment 0 bases; nucleotides outside the gene matches: 5. The CDR3 DNA is TGTGCCAGACTACAGGGGTATAGCAATCAGCCCCAGCATTTT. Protein product: CARLQGYSNQPQHF.

The chain carries TRBV15 and TRBJ1-3; D uncertain. The V and J ends lost 0 bases and 2 bases respectively, with 8 bases between them. Germline CDR1 reads LNHNV; CDR2 reads YYDKDF (reference sequence). CDR3 length: 15 amino acids. The CDR3 DNA sequence: TGTGCCACCAGCAGAGAACAGACGACTGGAAACACCATATATTTT. It specifies CATSREQTTGNTIYF.

CDR3 in amino acids: CASSPGASGNTIYF. For the CDR3, the DNA is TGTGCCAGCAGCCCAGGGGCGTCTGGAAACACCATATATTTT. The V gene is TRBV7-3, the J gene TRBJ1-3, with D possibly TRBD1 on 6 matching bases. Trimming took off 5 bases at V and 1 base at J, with 9 bases between the two ends. Germline CDR1 is SGHTA and CDR2 is FQGTGA. The CDR3 runs to 14 residues.